The T cell receptor (beta chain) described here comes from a study of T cell responses to AZD1222 COVID-19 vaccine. Study-wide findings and caveats: Baseline serostatus was positive in only six AZD1222 recipients. Donors were chiefly white British, with a greater number of females, and clonal diversity was perhaps underestimated. CD4 TCRs associated with vaccination spanned spike, dominating at 160-218 and 743-854.

The CDR3 is 17 amino acids. Germline loops: CDR1 SNHLY, CDR2 FYNNEI. V was pared by 3 bases and J by 8 bases, with 13 bases of the junction left unmatched. Assay: immunoSEQ multiplex PCR; the TCRdb copy retains only in-frame clones and omits some. The data hold approximately 130,000 clones, with 80% to 90% observed a single time. As to this clone: Its specificity is not known.

The material sequenced was peripheral blood, taken on day 0 of MenACWY control vaccination. The sequence was obtained from an adult in good health. J is TRBJ1-4 and V is TRBV2; 9 bases are shared with TRBD1. The CDR3 protein is CASSDALTGQGNEKLFF. CDR3 bases: TGTGCCAGCAGTGACGCTTTGACCGGACAGGGGAACGAAAAACTGTTTTTT.